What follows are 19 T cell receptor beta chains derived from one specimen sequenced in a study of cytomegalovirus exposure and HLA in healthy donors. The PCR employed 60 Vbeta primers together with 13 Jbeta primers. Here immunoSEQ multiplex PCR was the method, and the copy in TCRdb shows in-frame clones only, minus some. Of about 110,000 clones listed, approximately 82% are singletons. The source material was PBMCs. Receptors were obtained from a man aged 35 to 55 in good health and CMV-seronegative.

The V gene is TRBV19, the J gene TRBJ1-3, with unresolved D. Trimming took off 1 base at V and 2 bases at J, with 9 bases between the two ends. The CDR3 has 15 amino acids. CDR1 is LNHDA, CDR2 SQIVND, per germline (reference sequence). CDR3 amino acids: CASSIAAGTGNTIYF. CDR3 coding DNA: TGTGCCAGTAGTATAGCTGCCGGGACTGGAAACACCATATATTTT.

The CDR3 DNA follows: TGTGCCAGTAGTCTACAGGGGGGAACGAATGAAAAACTGTTTTTT. Translated, it gives CASSLQGGTNEKLFF. This rearrangement joins TRBV19 to TRBJ1-4; 8 nucleotides align to TRBD1. CDR1 and CDR2 from the germline V gene are LNHDA and SQIVND (reference sequence). This CDR3 spans 15 amino acids. V dropped 5 bases and J dropped 5; count of bases not matched to a gene: 7. Based on the CDR3 plus reference TRBV19 and TRBJ1-4, the full variable domain is DGGITQSPKYLFRKEGQNVTLSCEQNLNHDAMYWYRQDPGQGLRLIYYSQIVNDFQKGDIAEGYSVSREKKESFPLTVTSAQKNPTAFYLCASSLQGGTNEKLFFGSGTQLSVL.

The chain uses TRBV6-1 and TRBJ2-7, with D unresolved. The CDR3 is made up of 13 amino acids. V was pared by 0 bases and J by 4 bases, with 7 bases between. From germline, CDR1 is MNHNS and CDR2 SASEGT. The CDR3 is CASSEANGYEQYF. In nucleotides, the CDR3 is TGTGCCAGCAGTGAAGCCAACGGTTACGAGCAGTACTTC.

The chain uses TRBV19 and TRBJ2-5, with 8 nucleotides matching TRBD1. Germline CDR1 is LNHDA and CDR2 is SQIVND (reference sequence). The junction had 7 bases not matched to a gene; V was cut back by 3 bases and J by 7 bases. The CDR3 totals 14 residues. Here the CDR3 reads CASSILLGQGTQYF. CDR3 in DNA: TGTGCCAGTAGTATTTTACTCGGACAGGGGACCCAGTACTTC.

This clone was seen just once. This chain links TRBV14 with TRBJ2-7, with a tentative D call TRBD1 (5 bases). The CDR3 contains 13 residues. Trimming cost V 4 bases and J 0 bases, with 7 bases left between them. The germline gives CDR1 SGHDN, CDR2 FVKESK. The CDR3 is CASSRQGSYEQYF. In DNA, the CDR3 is TGTGCCAGCAGCCGCCAGGGCTCCTACGAGCAGTACTTC.

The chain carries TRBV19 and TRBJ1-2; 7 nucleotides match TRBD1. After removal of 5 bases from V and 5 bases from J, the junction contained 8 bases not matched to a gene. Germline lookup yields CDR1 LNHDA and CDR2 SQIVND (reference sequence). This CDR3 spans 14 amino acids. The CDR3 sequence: CASSRDRESYGYTF. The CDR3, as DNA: TGTGCCAGTAGTCGAGACAGGGAATCTTATGGCTACACCTTC.

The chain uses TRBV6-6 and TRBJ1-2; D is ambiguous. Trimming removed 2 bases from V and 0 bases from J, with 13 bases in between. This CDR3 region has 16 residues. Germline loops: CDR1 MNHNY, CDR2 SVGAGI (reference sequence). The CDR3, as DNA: TGTGCCAGCAGTTACGCGTTCGAGGGAACTAACTATGGCTACACCTTC. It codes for CASSYAFEGTNYGYTF.

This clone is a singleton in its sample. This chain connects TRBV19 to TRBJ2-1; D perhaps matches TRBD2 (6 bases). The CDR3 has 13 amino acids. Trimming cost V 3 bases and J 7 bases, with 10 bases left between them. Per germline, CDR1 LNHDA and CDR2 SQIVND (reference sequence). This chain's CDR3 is CASSIPGRNEQFF. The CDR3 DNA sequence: TGTGCCAGTAGTATTCCAGGGAGGAATGAGCAGTTCTTC.

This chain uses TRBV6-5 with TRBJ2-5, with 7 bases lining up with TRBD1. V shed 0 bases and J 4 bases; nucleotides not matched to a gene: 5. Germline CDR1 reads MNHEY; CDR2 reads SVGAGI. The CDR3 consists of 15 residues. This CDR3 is CASSYSSGQAETQYF. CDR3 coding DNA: TGTGCCAGCAGTTACTCCTCCGGACAGGCAGAGACCCAGTACTTC.

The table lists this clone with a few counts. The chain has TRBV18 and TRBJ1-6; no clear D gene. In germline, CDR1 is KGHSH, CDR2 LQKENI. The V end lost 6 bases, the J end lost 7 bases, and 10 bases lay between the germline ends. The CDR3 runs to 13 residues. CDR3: CASSGTANSPLHF. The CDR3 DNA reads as TGTGCCAGCTCCGGTACAGCAAATTCACCCCTCCACTTT.

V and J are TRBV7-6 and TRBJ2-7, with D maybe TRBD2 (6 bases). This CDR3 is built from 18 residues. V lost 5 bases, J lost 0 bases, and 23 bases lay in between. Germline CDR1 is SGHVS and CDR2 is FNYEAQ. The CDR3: CASSPYYRGVPSSYEQYF. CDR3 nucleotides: TGTGCCAGCAGCCCTTACTATCGCGGGGTTCCCAGCTCCTACGAGCAGTACTTC.

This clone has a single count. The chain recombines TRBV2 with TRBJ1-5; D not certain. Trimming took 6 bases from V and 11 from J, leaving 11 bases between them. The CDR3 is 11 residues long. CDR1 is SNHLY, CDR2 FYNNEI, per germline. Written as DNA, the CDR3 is TGTGCCAGCAGGGAGGTTACTACCCAGCATTTT. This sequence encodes CASREVTTQHF.

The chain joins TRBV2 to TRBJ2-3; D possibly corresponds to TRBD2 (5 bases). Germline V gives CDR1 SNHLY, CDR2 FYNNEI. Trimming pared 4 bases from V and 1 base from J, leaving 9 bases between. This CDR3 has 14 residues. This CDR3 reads CASSVGRGTDTQYF. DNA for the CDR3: TGTGCCAGCAGTGTAGGGCGGGGCACAGATACGCAGTATTTT.

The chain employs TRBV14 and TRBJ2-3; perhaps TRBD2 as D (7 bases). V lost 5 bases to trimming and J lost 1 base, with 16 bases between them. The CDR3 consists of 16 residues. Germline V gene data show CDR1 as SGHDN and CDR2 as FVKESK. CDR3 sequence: CASSTLRGAGTDTQYF. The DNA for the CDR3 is TGTGCCAGCAGCACCTTACGGGGGGCCGGCACAGATACGCAGTATTTT.

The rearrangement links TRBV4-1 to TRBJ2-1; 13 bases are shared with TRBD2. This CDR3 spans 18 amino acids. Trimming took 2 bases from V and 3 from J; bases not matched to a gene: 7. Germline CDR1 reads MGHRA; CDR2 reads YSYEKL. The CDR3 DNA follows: TGCGCCAGCAGCCAACTGGGACTAGCGGGGAACCGCTACAATGAGCAGTTCTTC. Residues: CASSQLGLAGNRYNEQFF.

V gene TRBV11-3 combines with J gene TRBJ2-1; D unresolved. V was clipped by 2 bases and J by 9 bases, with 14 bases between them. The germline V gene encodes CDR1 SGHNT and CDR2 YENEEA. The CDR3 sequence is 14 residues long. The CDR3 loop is CASSLSPGGSEQFF. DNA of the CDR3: TGTGCCAGCAGCTTAAGCCCCGGCGGTAGTGAGCAGTTCTTC.

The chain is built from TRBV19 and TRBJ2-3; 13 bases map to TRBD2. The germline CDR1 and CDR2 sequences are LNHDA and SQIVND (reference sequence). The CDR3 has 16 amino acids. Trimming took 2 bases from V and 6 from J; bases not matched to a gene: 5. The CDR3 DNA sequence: TGTGCCAGTAGTATACAGGGACTAGCGGGGAGGGATACGCAGTATTTT. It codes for CASSIQGLAGRDTQYF.

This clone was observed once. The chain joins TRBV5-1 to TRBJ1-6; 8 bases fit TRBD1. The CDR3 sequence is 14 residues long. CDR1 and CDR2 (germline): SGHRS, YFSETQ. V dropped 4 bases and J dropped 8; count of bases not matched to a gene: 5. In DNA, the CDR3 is TGCGCCAGCAGCCAGAACAGGGGGGATTCACCCCTCCACTTT. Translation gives CASSQNRGDSPLHF.

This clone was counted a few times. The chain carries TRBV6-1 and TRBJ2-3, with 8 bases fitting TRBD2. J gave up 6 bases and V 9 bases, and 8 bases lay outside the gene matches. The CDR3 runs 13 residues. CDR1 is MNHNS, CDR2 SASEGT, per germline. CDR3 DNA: TGTGCCAGTCGGTGGCGGGGGGACGATACGCAGTATTTT. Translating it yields CASRWRGDDTQYF.